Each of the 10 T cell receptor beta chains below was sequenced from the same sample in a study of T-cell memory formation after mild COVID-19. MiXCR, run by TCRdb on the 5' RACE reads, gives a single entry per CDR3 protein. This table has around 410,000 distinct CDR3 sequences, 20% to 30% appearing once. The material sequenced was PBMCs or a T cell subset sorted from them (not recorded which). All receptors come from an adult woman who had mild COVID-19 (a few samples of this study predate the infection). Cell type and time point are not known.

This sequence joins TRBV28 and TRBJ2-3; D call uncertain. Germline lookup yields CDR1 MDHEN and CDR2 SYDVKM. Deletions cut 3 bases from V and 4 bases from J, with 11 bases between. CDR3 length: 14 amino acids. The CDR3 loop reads CASSLETSADTQYF. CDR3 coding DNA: TGTGCCAGCAGTTTGGAGACAAGCGCAGATACGCAGTATTTT.

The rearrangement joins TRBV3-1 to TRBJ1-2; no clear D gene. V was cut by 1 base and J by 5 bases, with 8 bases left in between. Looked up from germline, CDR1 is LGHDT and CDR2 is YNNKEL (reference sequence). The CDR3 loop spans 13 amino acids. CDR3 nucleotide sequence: TGTGCCAGCAGCCAAGGGCCACTATATGGCTACACCTTC. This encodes CASSQGPLYGYTF.

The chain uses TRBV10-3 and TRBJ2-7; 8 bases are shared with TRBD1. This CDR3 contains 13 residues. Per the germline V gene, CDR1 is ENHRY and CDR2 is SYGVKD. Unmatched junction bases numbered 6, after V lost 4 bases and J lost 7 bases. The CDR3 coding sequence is TGTGCCATCAGTGGGACAGGGCGAGGTGAGCAGTACTTC. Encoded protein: CAISGTGRGEQYF.

The chain's CDR3 is CASSRAGGHADTQYF. The CDR3 DNA is TGTGCCAGCAGCCGAGCGGGGGGCCACGCAGATACGCAGTATTTT. This chain joins TRBV11-2 and TRBJ2-3, with TRBD2 matching over 9 bases. Trimming removed 5 bases from V and 4 bases from J; junction bases left unmatched: 7. The CDR3 is 15 amino acids. Germline CDR1 and CDR2: SGHAT and FQNNGV. The complete variable domain, with remaining parts taken from reference TRBV11-2 and TRBJ2-3, reads EAGVAQSPRYKIIEKRQSVAFWCNPISGHATLYWYQQILGQGPKLLIQFQNNGVVDDSQLPKDRFSAERLKGVDSTLKIQPAKLEDSAVYLCASSRAGGHADTQYFGPGTRLTVL.

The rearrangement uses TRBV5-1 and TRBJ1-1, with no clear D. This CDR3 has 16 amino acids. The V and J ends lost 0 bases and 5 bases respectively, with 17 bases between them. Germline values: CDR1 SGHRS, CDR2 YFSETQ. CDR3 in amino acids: CASSLGADPSRTEAFF. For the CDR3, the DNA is TGCGCCAGCAGCTTGGGCGCAGACCCGAGTCGAACTGAAGCTTTCTTT.

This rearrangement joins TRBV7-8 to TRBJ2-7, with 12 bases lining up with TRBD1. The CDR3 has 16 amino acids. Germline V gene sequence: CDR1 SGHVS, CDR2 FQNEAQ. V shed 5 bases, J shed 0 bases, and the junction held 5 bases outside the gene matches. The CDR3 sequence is CASSLGGQGASYEQYF. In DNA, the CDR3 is TGTGCCAGCAGCCTAGGGGGACAGGGGGCCTCCTACGAGCAGTACTTC. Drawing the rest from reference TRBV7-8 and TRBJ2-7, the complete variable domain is GAGVSQSPRYKVAKRGQDVALRCDPISGHVSLFWYQQALGQGPEFLTYFQNEAQLDKSGLPSDRFFAERPEGSVSTLKIQRTQQEDSAVYLCASSLGGQGASYEQYFGPGTRLTVT.

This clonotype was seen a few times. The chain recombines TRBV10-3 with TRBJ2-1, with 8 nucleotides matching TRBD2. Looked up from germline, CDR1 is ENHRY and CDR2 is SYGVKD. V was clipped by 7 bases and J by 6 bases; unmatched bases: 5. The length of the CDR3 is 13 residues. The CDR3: CAINPAGGNEQFF. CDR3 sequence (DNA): TGTGCCATCAACCCCGCGGGGGGCAATGAGCAGTTCTTC.

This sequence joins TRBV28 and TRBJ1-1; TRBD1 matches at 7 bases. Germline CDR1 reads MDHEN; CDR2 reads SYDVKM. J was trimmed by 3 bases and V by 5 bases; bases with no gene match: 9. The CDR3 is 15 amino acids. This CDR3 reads CASSPHRTGYTEAFF. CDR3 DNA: TGTGCCAGCAGTCCCCACAGGACAGGTTACACTGAAGCTTTCTTT.

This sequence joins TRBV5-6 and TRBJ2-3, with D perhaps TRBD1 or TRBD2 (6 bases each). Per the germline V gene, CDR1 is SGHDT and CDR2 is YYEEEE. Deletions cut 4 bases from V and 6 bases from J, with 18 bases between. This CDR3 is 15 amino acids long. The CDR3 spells CASSLGGDLRDTQYF. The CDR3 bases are TGTGCCAGCAGCCTGGGGGGCGATTTGAGGGATACGCAGTATTTT.

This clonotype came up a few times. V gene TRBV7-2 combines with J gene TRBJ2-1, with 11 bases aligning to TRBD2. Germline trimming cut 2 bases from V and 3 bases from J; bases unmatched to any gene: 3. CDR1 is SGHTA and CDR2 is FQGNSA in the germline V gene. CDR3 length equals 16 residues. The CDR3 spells CASSLTGTSGYNEQFF. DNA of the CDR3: TGTGCCAGCAGCTTAACTGGGACTAGCGGCTACAATGAGCAGTTCTTC.